This T cell receptor beta chain was recorded in a study of breast tumors, draining lymph nodes, adjacent tissues. Trimming stripped 4 bases from V and 2 bases from J, with 12 bases between. Germline V CDR1 and CDR2: MNHEY, SMNVEV (reference sequence). This CDR3 has 15 residues. TCRdb reprocessed the multiplex PCR reads with MiXCR, giving one entry per CDR3 protein. The data hold around 100,000 distinct CDR3 sequences, with approximately 21% observed a single time. The lymph nodes were axillary draining lymph nodes from breast cancer patients. Sequenced material: axillary lymph node tissue. This clonotype originated in a female donor with breast cancer. Some clones in this sample may be carry-over from other donors' samples. The rearrangement links TRBV27 to TRBJ2-1; TRBD1 is a possible D gene (6 bases). The CDR3 loop is CASSSNWGPYNEQFF. The CDR3 DNA sequence: TGTGCCAGCAGTTCCAACTGGGGGCCCTACAATGAGCAGTTCTTC.